This record covers a single TCR beta chain. This clonotype was seen only a few times. Its antigen has not been determined. No much larger clone is present one base from it, and per-base qualities are unavailable. Library preparation was by 5' RACE. The listed sequencing device is Illumina MiSeq. Through fastp at Q25 and MiXCR, TCRdb rebuilt clones from the public reads, retaining in-frame beta chains. When rows share a CDR3 protein, they turn into one entry using the most common DNA and genes. The sample profile shows 60,000 to 75,000 distinct CDR3 sequences; around 17% of them were found once. The ten largest clones represent approximately 5% of the sample. This entry is derived from a study of HIV-infected patients and healthy controls (dated by TCRdb to the mid-2010s). Inclusive of the bounding cysteine and phenylalanine, the CDR3 is 14 residues long. Only CDR3 DNA is held: 42 bases, read in frame from base 1. Taken from the germline V gene (reference sequence), the CDR1 and CDR2 loops are MNHEY and SMNVEV. Trimming removed 4 bases from V and 6 bases from J; the gene matches leave 6 bases unexplained.

The sequenced sample was CD4+ T cells from blood. Recombination linked TRBV27 to TRBJ2-5; the junction holds 9 bases that match TRBD1. The receptor was derived from a human donor in good health. The CDR3 corresponds to CASSSSTGGKTQYF. The sequenced DNA: TGTGCCAGCAGTTCCTCGACAGGGGGGAAGACCCAGTACTTC.